The sequence of this T cell receptor (beta chain) was determined in a study of PD-L1 blockade in urothelial cancer. This CDR3 contains 14 residues. The V segment lost 8 bases and the J segment 6 bases; nucleotides outside the gene matches: 11. Looked up from germline, CDR1 is SGHAT and CDR2 is FQNNGV. General observations from the study: Prediction of better survival came from below-median pretreatment blood TCR clonality.

Stated time point: peripheral blood 6 weeks after treatment start. The repertoire was sequenced with immunoSEQ multiplex PCR; TCRdb's copy has only in-frame clones and lacks some. The sample consists of roughly 120,000 clones, approximately 90% of them appearing once. In regard to this clone: The antigen is undetermined.

This specimen consisted of PBMCs, obtained around atezolizumab (anti-PD-L1) treatment. The TCR sequence derives from a man aged 55 to 70 with urothelial cancer. The chain uses TRBV11-2 and TRBJ2-7, with 9 bases that match TRBD1. Here the CDR3 DNA reads TGTGCCAGCGCTAGGGAACAGGGGGCAATCGAGCAGTACTTC. As protein: CASAREQGAIEQYF.